A single T cell receptor (beta chain) is shown here with its context. This clonotype turned up a few times. Its antigen remains unidentified. No quality values exist for individual bases; no much larger clone is one base distant. The data are from a study of molecular identifiers for immune sequencing clone quantification (dated by TCRdb to about 2018). Study-level background: For a replicate experiment, RNA from roughly 18,000 or 92,000 naive CD8 T cells was divided into five aliquots, and four of the five aliquots were sequenced. This methods study benchmarked molecular-identifier clustering-based TCR repertoire sequencing (MIDCIRS) and TCR RNA copy counting, using CD8 T cells to do so.

The library came from PCR. Reads for this sample came from a NextSeq 500. Bulk TCR libraries were made following a previously described method, with the TCR primers given in Table S5. Total RNA was purified with the Qiagen AllPrep DNA/RNA kit. Before any analysis, reads coming from multiple sequencing runs of the same library were combined into one pool. Per the authors' processing: Only reads with exact TCR constant sequence were kept, trimmed to 150 nt, and grouped by their 12-nt molecular barcodes. Reads inside each barcode group were sub-clustered using a 15% Levenshtein threshold, and a quality-weighted consensus sequence was constructed for each RNA molecule. Non-functional sequences were excluded, and lower-count sequences lying one edit away from another sequence were also excluded. On the basis of fitting two negative binomial distributions, barcode sub-clusters with fewer than 20% of the maximum read count were discarded. The public reads were quality trimmed at Q25 with fastp and then assembled into clones with MiXCR by TCRdb, keeping productive beta chains. A single entry per CDR3 protein holds the most common genes and DNA from its merged rows. For this entry, the V and J calls and clone size follow TCRdb and not the study's own pipeline. The sample table holds a few hundred thousand distinct CDR3 sequences, of which over 20% were seen once. In total, the top ten clones hold approximately 0.74% of the sample.

Libraries of naive CD8 T cells were built from approximately 20,000 to 1,000,000 sorted cells, with 10%, 30% or 50% of the purified RNA used. Naive CD8 T cells, defined as CD8+CD4-CCR7+CD45RA+, were FACS-sorted into RLT Plus buffer on a BD FACSAria II. To test detection sensitivity, Jurkat RNA equivalent to ten TCR copies was spiked into samples of roughly 20,000-1,000,000 naive CD8 T cells. CD8 T cells were enriched with RosetteSep CD8+ T Cell Enrichment Cocktail and Ficoll-Paque, followed by ACK red cell lysis. Findings and caveats that apply to the study as a whole: When barcode sub-clustering was not used, chimeric consensus sequences inflated TCR diversity, with chimeras reaching as high as 47%. Spiked-in Jurkat TCR RNA (around 9 copies' worth), which is not part of the donor repertoire, was contained in the naive libraries. A single cell's worth of spiked-in Jurkat TCR RNA was reported detectable even among 850,000 to 1,000,000 naive CD8 T cells. Modeling indicated around 3 TCR RNA copies recovered per cell, compared with around 10 by digital PCR, which implies a capture efficiency of approximately 30%. Highly expanded clone sizes could be underestimated because identical TCR molecules may share a barcode. Clones above 20 RNA copies held over 98% of molecules in CMV-specific effector cells but under 1% in naive cells.

This clonotype was sampled from a human donor in good health. Some libraries in this study had Jurkat cell RNA spiked in. The specimen was naive CD8+ T cells from blood, with Jurkat cell RNA spiked in. What the cell subset or site label conveys for this sample: FACS-sorted CD8+CD4-CCR7+CD45RA+ naive T cells.

CDR3 protein: CASSARRAIGADTQYF. The DNA reads TGTGCCAGCAGTGCCAGGAGGGCTATTGGAGCAGATACGCAGTATTTT. Rearrangement joined TRBV27 to TRBJ2-3; the D gene is perhaps TRBD2, on 6 matching bases. The germline V gene (reference sequence) gives CDR1 as MNHEY and CDR2 as SMNVEV. V lost 5 bases and J lost 4 bases; the stretch between them is 19 bases long. The CDR3 goes from the cysteine to the phenylalanine over 16 residues. The retained sequence is limited to the CDR3, 48 bases, with the frame set at the first base.